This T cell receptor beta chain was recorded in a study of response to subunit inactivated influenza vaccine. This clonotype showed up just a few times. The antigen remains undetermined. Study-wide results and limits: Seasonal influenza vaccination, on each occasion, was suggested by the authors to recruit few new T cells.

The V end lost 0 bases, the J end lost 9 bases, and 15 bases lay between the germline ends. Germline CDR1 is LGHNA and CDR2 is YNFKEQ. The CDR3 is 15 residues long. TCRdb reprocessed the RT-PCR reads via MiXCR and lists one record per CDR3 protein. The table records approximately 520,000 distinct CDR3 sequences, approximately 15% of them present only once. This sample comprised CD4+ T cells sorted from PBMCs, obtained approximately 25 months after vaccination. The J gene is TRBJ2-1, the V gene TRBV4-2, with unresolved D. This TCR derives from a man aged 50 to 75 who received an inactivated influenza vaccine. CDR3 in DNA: TGTGCCAGCAGCCAAGAGTTGTTACAGTCGGGTGAGCAGTTCTTC. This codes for CASSQELLQSGEQFF.